This TCR beta chain was obtained from a study of T cells after yellow fever vaccination. Study results and caveats: Detected again after the booster were most primary-vaccination clones, at 95% to 97% CD4 and 70% to 90% CD8. Just a small share of clonotypes turned up in the CD4 compartment as well as the CD8 compartment.

Turning to this clonotype: The antigen remains undetermined.

This CDR3 is built from 15 residues. Germline assignment: CDR1 SGHTA and CDR2 FQGNSA. V lost 5 bases, J lost 0 bases, and 14 bases lay in between. Using its own MiXCR run on the 5' RACE reads, TCRdb lists one record per CDR3 protein. The sample carries hundreds of thousands of distinct CDR3 sequences, approximately 13% recorded once. Sequencing used PBMCs, obtained on the day of the yellow fever booster vaccination. The source is a man between 25 and 39 years old who received the YFV17D yellow fever vaccine. The V gene is TRBV7-2, the J gene TRBJ2-7; the D call may be TRBD1 or TRBD2 (5 bases each). In nucleotides, the CDR3 is TGTGCCAGCAGCCAGCCGGGGCCTAGCTCCTACGAGCAGTACTTC. Translation: CASSQPGPSSYEQYF.